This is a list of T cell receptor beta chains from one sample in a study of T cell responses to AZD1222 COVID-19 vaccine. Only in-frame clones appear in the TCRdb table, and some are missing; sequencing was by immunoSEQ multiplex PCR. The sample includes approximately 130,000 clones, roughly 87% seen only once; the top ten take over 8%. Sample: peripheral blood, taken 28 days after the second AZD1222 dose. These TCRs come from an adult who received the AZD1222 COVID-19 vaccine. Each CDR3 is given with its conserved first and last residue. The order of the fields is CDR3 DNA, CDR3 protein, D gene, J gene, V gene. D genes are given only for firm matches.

TGTGCCAGCAGCCAAGACCTCGGGGGCTACACCTTC CASSQDLGGYTF . TRBJ1-2 TRBV3-1/TRBV3-2
TGTGCCAGCAGCGTAGTTACCCTCCCGGGGGGTGAAAATGAGCAGTTCTTC CASSVVTLPGGENEQFF TRBD2 TRBJ2-1 TRBV9
TGTGCCAGCAGCTCCGGGACAGGGGGCAATCAGCCCCAGCATTTT CASSSGTGGNQPQHF TRBD1 TRBJ1-5 TRBV7-8
TGTGCCAGCAGTTACTCGTCCCAGGGGGCCTCCTACGAGCAGTACTTC CASSYSSQGASYEQYF TRBD1 TRBJ2-7 TRBV6-5
TGTGCCAGTAGGGGAAGATATGAAGCTTTCTTT CASRGRYEAFF . TRBJ1-1 TRBV19
TGTGCCAGCAGCCTTGGGCCCGGCGGGGGCTACACCTTC CASSLGPGGGYTF . TRBJ1-2 TRBV5-6
TGTGCCAGTAGTGCCCGGACTTTTTACGAGCAGTACTTC CASSARTFYEQYF . TRBJ2-7 TRBV19
TGTGCCAGCTGCAGGACTAGCGGGGCTTACGAGCAGTACTTC CASCRTSGAYEQYF TRBD2 TRBJ2-7 TRBV7-2
TGTGCCAGTAGTAACAGGGGGAGGATTTTGAACACTGAAGCTTTCTTT CASSNRGRILNTEAFF TRBD1 TRBJ1-1 TRBV19
TGCGCCAGCAGCCGGGACGGCTATGGCTACACCTTC CASSRDGYGYTF . TRBJ1-2 TRBV4-1
TGTGCCAGCTCACCGTCGAGGGGACTCTATGGCTACACCTTC CASSPSRGLYGYTF . TRBJ1-2 TRBV18
TGTGCCAGCAGCCCGCAGGGCCACTATGGCTACACCTTC CASSPQGHYGYTF . TRBJ1-2 TRBV7-8
TGCAGTGCTAGTTCGGCAGGATATGGCTACACCTTC CSASSAGYGYTF . TRBJ1-2 TRBV20-1
TGTGCCAGCAGAGACAACAGGGGTGGGACTGAAGCTTTCTTT CASRDNRGGTEAFF TRBD1 TRBJ1-1 TRBV2